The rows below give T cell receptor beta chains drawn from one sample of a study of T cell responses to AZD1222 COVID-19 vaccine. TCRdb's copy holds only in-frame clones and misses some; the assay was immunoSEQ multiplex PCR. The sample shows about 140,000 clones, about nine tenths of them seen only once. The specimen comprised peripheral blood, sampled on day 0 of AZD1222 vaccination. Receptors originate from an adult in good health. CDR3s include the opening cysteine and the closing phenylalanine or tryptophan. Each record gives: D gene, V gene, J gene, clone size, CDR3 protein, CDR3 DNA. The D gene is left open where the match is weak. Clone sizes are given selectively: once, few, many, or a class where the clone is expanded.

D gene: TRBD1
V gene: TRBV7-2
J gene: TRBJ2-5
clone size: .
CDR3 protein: CASSSDRGQGETQYF
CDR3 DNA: TGTGCCAGCAGCTCCGACAGGGGGCAGGGAGAGACCCAGTACTTC

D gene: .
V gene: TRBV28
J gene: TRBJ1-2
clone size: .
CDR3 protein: CASSPGGGNYGYTF
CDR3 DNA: TGTGCCAGCAGTCCCGGGGGTGGCAACTATGGCTACACCTTC

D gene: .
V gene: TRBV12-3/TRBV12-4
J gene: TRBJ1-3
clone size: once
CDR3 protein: CASSTGNTIYF
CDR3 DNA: TGTGCCAGCAGTACAGGAAACACCATATATTTT

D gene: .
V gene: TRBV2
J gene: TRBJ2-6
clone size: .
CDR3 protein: CASTLGEGANVLTF
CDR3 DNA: TGTGCCAGCACTCTCGGCGAGGGGGCCAACGTCCTGACTTTC

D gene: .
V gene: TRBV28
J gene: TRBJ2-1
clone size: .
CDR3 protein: CASSPLDEQFF
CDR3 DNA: TGTGCCAGCAGTCCTCTAGATGAGCAGTTCTTC

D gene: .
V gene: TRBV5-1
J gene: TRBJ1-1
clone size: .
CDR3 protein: CASSLSLRDWGTEAFF
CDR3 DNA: TGCGCCAGCAGCCTTTCACTCCGGGACTGGGGAACTGAAGCTTTCTTT

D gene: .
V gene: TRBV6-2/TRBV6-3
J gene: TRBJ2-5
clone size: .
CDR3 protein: CASSREREAQETQYF
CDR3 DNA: TGTGCCAGCAGTAGAGAAAGGGAGGCCCAAGAGACCCAGTACTTC

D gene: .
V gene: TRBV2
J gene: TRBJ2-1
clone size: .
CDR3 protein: CASIDINEQFF
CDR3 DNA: TGTGCCAGCATCGACATCAATGAGCAGTTCTTC

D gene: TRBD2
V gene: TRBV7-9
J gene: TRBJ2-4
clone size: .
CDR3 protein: CASSPSGASKNIQYF
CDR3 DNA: TGTGCCAGCAGCCCTAGCGGGGCGAGCAAAAACATTCAGTACTTC

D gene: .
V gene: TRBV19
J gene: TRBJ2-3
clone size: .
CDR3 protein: CASSSADSTDTQYF
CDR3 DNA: TGTGCCAGTAGTTCGGCGGACAGCACAGATACGCAGTATTTT

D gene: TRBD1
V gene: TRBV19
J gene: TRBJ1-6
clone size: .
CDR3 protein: CASSGQGARVDSPLHF
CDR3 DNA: TGTGCCAGTTCGGGACAGGGGGCGCGGGTGGATTCACCCCTCCACTTT

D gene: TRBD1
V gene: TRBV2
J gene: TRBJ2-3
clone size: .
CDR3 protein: CASSGQQGVDTQYF
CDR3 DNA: TGTGCCAGCAGTGGACAACAGGGGGTCGATACGCAGTATTTT

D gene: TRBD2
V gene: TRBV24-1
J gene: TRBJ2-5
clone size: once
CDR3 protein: CATSDRTGLAGVPQETQYF
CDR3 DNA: TGTGCCACCAGTGATCGGACCGGACTAGCGGGGGTACCCCAAGAGACCCAGTACTTC

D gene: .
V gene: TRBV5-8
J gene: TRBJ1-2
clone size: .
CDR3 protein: CARLDGVYGYTF
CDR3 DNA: TGTGCCAGGCTGGACGGGGTCTATGGCTACACCTTC

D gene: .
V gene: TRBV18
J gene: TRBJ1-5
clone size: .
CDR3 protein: CASSPGPNQPQHF
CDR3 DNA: TGTGCCAGCTCACCCGGCCCCAATCAGCCCCAGCATTTT